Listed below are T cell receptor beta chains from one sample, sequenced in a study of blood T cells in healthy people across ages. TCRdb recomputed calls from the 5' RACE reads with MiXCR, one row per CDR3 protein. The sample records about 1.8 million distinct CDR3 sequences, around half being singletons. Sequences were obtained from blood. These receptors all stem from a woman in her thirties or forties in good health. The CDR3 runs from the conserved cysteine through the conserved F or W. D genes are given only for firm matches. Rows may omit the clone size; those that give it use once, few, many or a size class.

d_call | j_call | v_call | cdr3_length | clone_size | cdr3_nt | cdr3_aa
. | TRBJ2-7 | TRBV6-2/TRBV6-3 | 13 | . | TGTGCCAGCAGTGACCGACCTACCTACGAGCAGTACTTC | CASSDRPTYEQYF
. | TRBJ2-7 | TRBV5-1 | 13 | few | TGCGCCAGCAGCTTGAAATGGGAAAGCGAGCAGTACTTC | CASSLKWESEQYF
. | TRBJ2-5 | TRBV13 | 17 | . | TGTGCCAGCAGCCCCCGACCGGGACTCGGAAAAGGAGAGACCCAGTACTTC | CASSPRPGLGKGETQYF
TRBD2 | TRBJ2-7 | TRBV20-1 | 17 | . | TGCAGTGCTCCTAGAGAGGTCCGGCTAGCGGGGGTGGTCGAGCAGTACTTC | CSAPREVRLAGVVEQYF
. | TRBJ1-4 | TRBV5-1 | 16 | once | TGCGCCAGCAGCCCTAGACAGGTGGCCCCTTATGAAAAACTGTTTTTT | CASSPRQVAPYEKLFF
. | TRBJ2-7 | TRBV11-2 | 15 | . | TGTGCCAGCAGCTTTACGTGGAATAGAAAGTACGAGCAGTACTTC | CASSFTWNRKYEQYF
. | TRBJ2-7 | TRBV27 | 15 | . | TGTGCCAGCACCACACTCCGGGGAACGTACTACGAGCAGTACTTC | CASTTLRGTYYEQYF
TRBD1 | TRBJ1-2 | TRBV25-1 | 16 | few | TGTGCCAGCAGTGAAATTAACGTGGGACAGGCTACTGGCTACACCTTC | CASSEINVGQATGYTF
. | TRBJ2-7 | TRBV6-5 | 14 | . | TGTGCCAGCAGTGCAGCGGAGAGCTCCTACGAGCAGTACTTC | CASSAAESSYEQYF
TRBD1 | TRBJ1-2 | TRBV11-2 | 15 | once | TGTGCCAGCAGCGATCCGGGACAGCAAAACTATGGCTACACCTTC | CASSDPGQQNYGYTF
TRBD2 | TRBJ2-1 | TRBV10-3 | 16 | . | TGTGCCATCAGTGGGCGACTAGATGGCGGGGGTAATGAGCAGTTCTTC | CAISGRLDGGGNEQFF
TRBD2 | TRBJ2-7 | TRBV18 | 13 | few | TGTGCCAGCTCACCCGGGGGGGCTTTCGAGCAGTACTTC | CASSPGGAFEQYF
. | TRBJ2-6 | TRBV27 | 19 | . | TGTGCCAGCAGTTTTACCCTGGGCAGGGTGGGCTCTGGGGCCAACGTCCTGACTTTC | CASSFTLGRVGSGANVLTF
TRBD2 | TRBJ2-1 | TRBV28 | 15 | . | TGTGCCAGCAGTTCTCCGGGACTAACTAACAATGAGCAGTTCTTC | CASSSPGLTNNEQFF
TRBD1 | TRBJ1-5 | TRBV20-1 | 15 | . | TGCAGTGCTAGTGGGACAGGGGGTTTACATCAGCCCCAGCATTTT | CSASGTGGLHQPQHF
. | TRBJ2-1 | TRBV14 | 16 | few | TGTGCCAGCAGCCAAGACTCTAGGTATCTATACAATGAGCAGTTCTTC | CASSQDSRYLYNEQFF
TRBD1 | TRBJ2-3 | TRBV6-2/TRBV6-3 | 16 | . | TGTGCCAGCAGTTACTCTCGGGCAGGGGGCGATGATACGCAGTATTTT | CASSYSRAGGDDTQYF
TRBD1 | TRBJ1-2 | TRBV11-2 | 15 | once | TGTGCCAGCAGCTTACGCCGACAGGGGGTCTATGGCTACACCTTC | CASSLRRQGVYGYTF
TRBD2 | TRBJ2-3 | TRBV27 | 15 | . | TGTGCCAGCGGGCCGCCATTCGGGGGGACAGATACGCAGTATTTT | CASGPPFGGTDTQYF
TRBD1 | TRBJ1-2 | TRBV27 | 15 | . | TGTGCCAGCAGTCCAGAACCGGGACAGTCTGATGGCTACACCTTC | CASSPEPGQSDGYTF
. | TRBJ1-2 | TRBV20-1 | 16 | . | TGCAGTGCTAGAGATCGCCTCAAATCCCAGCGAAATGGCTACACCTTC | CSARDRLKSQRNGYTF
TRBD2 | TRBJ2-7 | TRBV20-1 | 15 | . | TGCAGTGCCAGGATGTATAGCGGGGGGGCCAACGAGCAGTACTTC | CSARMYSGGANEQYF
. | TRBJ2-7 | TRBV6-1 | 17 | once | TGTGCCAGCAGTGTTTTGGCACCCGCGGGAAGCTCCTACGAGCAGTACTTC | CASSVLAPAGSSYEQYF
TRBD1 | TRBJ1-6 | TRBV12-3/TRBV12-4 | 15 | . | TGTGCCAGCAGCGGCCAAGGACAGGTTGGTTCACCCCTCCACTTT | CASSGQGQVGSPLHF
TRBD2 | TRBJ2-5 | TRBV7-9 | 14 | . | TGTGCCAGCAGCTTTGGACTAGCGGGAGGTGAGCAGTACTTC | CASSFGLAGGEQYF
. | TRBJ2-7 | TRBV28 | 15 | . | TGTGCCAGCAGTCGTCATTTGACAGACTCCTACGAGCAGTACTTC | CASSRHLTDSYEQYF
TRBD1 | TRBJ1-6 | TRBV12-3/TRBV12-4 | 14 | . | TGTGCCAGCAGGGAACAGGGGGTGGTATCACCCCTCCACTTT | CASREQGVVSPLHF
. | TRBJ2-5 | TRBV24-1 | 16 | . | TGTGCCACCAGTGAACCGCGGGCCCCTGGGTCGGAGACCCAGTACTTC | CATSEPRAPGSETQYF
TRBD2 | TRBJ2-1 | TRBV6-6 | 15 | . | TGTGCCAGCAGCCCACGGGGGGGGAGACCCAATGAGCAGTTCTTC | CASSPRGGRPNEQFF
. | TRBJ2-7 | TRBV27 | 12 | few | TGTGCCAGCGGGGGGGCTGGCTACGAGCAGTACTTC | CASGGAGYEQYF
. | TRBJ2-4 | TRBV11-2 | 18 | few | TGTGCCAGCAGCCCGTGGACTACCCCAGGCGGGGCCAAAAACATTCAGTACTTC | CASSPWTTPGGAKNIQYF
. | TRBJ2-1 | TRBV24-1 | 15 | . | TGTGCCACCAGTGATCTGGGGCAGGGGTACAATGAGCAGTTCTTC | CATSDLGQGYNEQFF